This TCR beta chain is from a study of blood T cell repertoires in COVID-19. Assay used: immunoSEQ multiplex PCR; TCRdb lists only in-frame clones, some missing. The repertoire includes under 200,000 clones, 70% to 85% of them detected once, and under 5.5% sits in the top ten. The clonotype comes from a woman between 25 and 40 years old with acute or convalescent COVID-19. Sequencing used peripheral blood.

The CDR3 is CASSLDRGLGYGYTF. The CDR3 nucleotides are TGTGCCAGCAGCTTGGATAGGGGGCTGGGCTATGGCTACACCTTC. V gene TRBV5-4 combines with J gene TRBJ1-2, with 7 bases lining up with TRBD1. Germline CDR1 reads SGHNT; CDR2 reads YYREEE (reference sequence). Losses at the gene ends were 0 bases for V and 4 bases for J; bases not matched to a gene: 6. The CDR3 totals 15 residues.